The rows below give T cell receptor beta chains drawn from one sample of a study of CD8 T cells in Susac syndrome. TCRdb analysed the immunoSEQ multiplex PCR reads with MiXCR anew, one entry per CDR3 protein. The table includes roughly 140,000 distinct CDR3 sequences, 85% to 95% detected once. The specimen was CD4+ T cells from PBMCs. Receptors originate from a human donor with Susac syndrome. CDR3s include the opening cysteine and the closing phenylalanine or tryptophan. D genes are given only for firm matches.

v_call	j_call	d_call	cdr3_aa	cdr3_nt
TRBV29-1	TRBJ1-5	NA	CSVADGNQPQHF	TGCAGCGTCGCTGACGGGAATCAGCCCCAGCATTTT
TRBV23-1	TRBJ2-5	TRBD2	CASTGGGQETQYF	TGCGCCAGCACGGGGGGGGGACAAGAGACCCAGTACTTC
TRBV10-2	TRBJ2-1	TRBD2	CASGTSGGPRNEQFF	TGCGCCAGCGGAACTAGCGGGGGGCCTAGAAATGAGCAGTTCTTC
TRBV5-4	TRBJ1-5	NA	CASSPDQGSNQPQHF	TGTGCCAGCAGCCCTGACCAAGGGAGCAATCAGCCCCAGCATTTT
TRBV3-1	TRBJ1-2	NA	CASSQAGFGYTF	TGTGCCAGCAGCCAAGCAGGGTTTGGCTACACCTTC
TRBV9	TRBJ2-1	NA	CASSALAASSYNEQFF	TGTGCCAGCAGCGCTTTAGCGGCGAGCTCCTACAATGAGCAGTTCTTC
TRBV20-1	TRBJ2-7	NA	CSASSPGPGSYEQYF	TGCAGTGCTAGTTCCCCGGGACCCGGCTCCTACGAGCAGTACTTC
TRBV19	TRBJ1-2	NA	CASSGDNWGYTF	TGTGCCAGTAGTGGGGACAACTGGGGCTACACCTTC
TRBV20-1	TRBJ2-7	NA	CSARDPAGKSSYEQYF	TGCAGTGCTAGAGATCCAGCAGGGAAAAGCTCCTACGAGCAGTACTTC
TRBV23-1	TRBJ2-2	TRBD1	CAISGTGFPGELFF	TGCGCCATCTCCGGGACAGGTTTTCCCGGGGAGCTGTTTTTT
TRBV20-1	TRBJ1-3	TRBD1	CSAPDRVTSGNTIYF	TGCAGTGCTCCCGACAGGGTGACCTCTGGAAACACCATATATTTT
TRBV29-1	TRBJ1-5	TRBD1	CSVAGTENQPQHF	TGCAGCGTTGCCGGGACAGAGAATCAGCCCCAGCATTTT
TRBV12-3/TRBV12-4	TRBJ2-1	TRBD1	CATNQGVEQFF	TGTGCCACCAATCAGGGGGTCGAGCAGTTCTTC
TRBV20-1	TRBJ2-5	TRBD2	CSAPHPGGPQTQYF	TGCAGTGCACCTCATCCGGGGGGGCCTCAGACCCAGTACTTC
TRBV15	TRBJ1-3	TRBD1	CATSTGTGGTGNTIYF	TGTGCCACCAGCACCGGGACAGGGGGAACCGGAAACACCATATATTTT